This T cell receptor (beta chain) was captured by sequencing in a study of Ad26.COV2.S vaccination and SARS-CoV-2 variants. Study-wide background: In the study, Ad26.COV2.S was injected intramuscularly once, or twice 56 days apart. General study points: The breadth of spike-specific CD8+ and CD4+ T cell responses after vaccination was reportedly substantial.

The treatment denotes: some 20 received Ad26.COV2.S at low or high dose, single or two shots; about five received placebo; per-sample allocation not given. Samples were taken on day 63 after the first vaccine or placebo injection. Spike of the Wuhan-strain SARS-CoV-2 was expressed by an Ad26 vector, which formed the vaccine. Germline assignment: CDR1 KGHSH and CDR2 LQKENI. Trimming pared 2 bases from V and 1 base from J, leaving 11 bases between. CDR3 size: 15 residues. Notes on this clone: The antigen is unknown.

The repertoire was sequenced with immunoSEQ multiplex PCR; TCRdb's copy has only in-frame clones and lacks some. The profile shows roughly 460,000 clones, about nine tenths of them singletons. This sequence originates from a person between 18 and 59 years old who received the Ad26.COV2.S COVID-19 vaccine or a placebo. The gene calls are TRBV18 and TRBJ2-5; D is undetermined. This specimen was peripheral blood, taken in a trial of Ad26.COV2.S vaccine versus placebo. The CDR3 nucleotides read TGTGCCAGCTCACCAACAGACGGCTTCCAAGAGACCCAGTACTTC. Protein sequence: CASSPTDGFQETQYF.